This T cell receptor beta chain was found in a study of CD4 T cells in relation to SARS-CoV-2 and coronaviruses. Study at large: The negative reference was HIV-1 Nef peptide pool or peptide-free culture.

For this clone: The antigen is unknown.

Measured with immunoSEQ multiplex PCR; TCRdb has only the in-frame clones, and not every one. The sample yields about 16,000 clones, around four fifths seen once. General study findings and limits: Roughly 65% of donors had memory CD4+ clonotypes crossrecognizing SARS-CoV-2 and common cold coronavirus spike.

The V gene's germline CDR1 is SGHRS and CDR2 YFSETQ. The V end was cut by 4 bases, the J end by 5 bases, with 12 bases between. CDR3 length equals 13 residues. Before the COVID-19 pandemic, during about 2011-2019, CD4+ T cells were taken from unexposed donors. After nine to ten days of culture, CD4+ T cells were isolated. Each well had 2.1 million or so PBMCs in about 5% human AB serum with IL-2. The TCR originated in a human donor in good health. The genes are TRBV5-1 and TRBJ1-1; TRBD1 is a possible D gene (5 bases). The sample was CD4+ T cells from PBMCs, cultured in vitro. This CDR3 is CASSIRAGTEAFF. The CDR3 DNA reads as TGCGCCAGCAGCATCAGGGCCGGGACTGAAGCTTTCTTT.